These T cell receptor beta chains were read from a single sample in a study of PD-1 blockade in classical Hodgkin lymphoma. Clones were sequenced by immunoSEQ multiplex PCR, and TCRdb holds only the in-frame ones, with some missing. The sample gives roughly 96,000 clones, 89% of which show up once; roughly 10% is in the top ten. Source: peripheral blood mononuclear cells (PBMCs), taken before the second cycle of nivolumab. The receptor source for this set is a human donor with classical Hodgkin lymphoma. The CDR3 runs from the conserved cysteine through the conserved F or W. D genes are given only for firm matches. Clone size is shown for a subset of rows, as once, few, many or a class of expanded clone.

>TRBJ1-4|15|TRBD1|TRBV30|-
TGTGCCTGGAGTATTGACAGGGGGGCTAATGAAAAACTGTTTTTT
CAWSIDRGANEKLFF
>TRBJ1-2|15|-|TRBV28|-
TGTGCCAGCAGTGGGAGCGGGGGGAGATACTATGGCTACACCTTC
CASSGSGGRYYGYTF
>TRBJ2-2|16|-|TRBV27|-
TGTGCCAGCAGTTTATTAGTAGGGGTAGTGACCGGGGAGCTGTTTTTT
CASSLLVGVVTGELFF
>TRBJ2-1|18|-|TRBV4-1|once
TGCGCCAGCAGCCAATCTCGTGTGTGGGGGGCGCGGTACAATGAGCAGTTCTTC
CASSQSRVWGARYNEQFF
>TRBJ2-5|15|TRBD2|TRBV10-3|-
TGTGCCATCAGTGGGACTAGCGGGAGACTAGAGACCCAGTACTTC
CAISGTSGRLETQYF
>TRBJ1-2|15|TRBD1|TRBV7-9|-
TGTGCCAGCAGCCCATCGGGACAGGGGGCCTTTGGCTACACCTTC
CASSPSGQGAFGYTF
>TRBJ2-7|13|-|TRBV28|once
TGTGCCAGCAGTTTAAGGGGGGCCTACGAGCAGTACTTC
CASSLRGAYEQYF
>TRBJ2-7|16|TRBD2|TRBV28|-
TGTGCCAGCAGTTTTAACCCCACAGCGGGAGGGCACGAGCAGTACTTC
CASSFNPTAGGHEQYF
>TRBJ2-2|18|TRBD1|TRBV27|-
TGTGCCAGCAGTTTTAGCGCCCCGGACAGGACGAACACCGGGGAGCTGTTTTTT
CASSFSAPDRTNTGELFF
>TRBJ2-7|14|TRBD1|TRBV6-5|-
TGTGCCAGCAGACAAGGGACAGGCGGGAACGAGCAGTACTTC
CASRQGTGGNEQYF
>TRBJ2-7|13|-|TRBV6-5|-
TGTGCCAGCAGTTACAGGGGAAGCTACGAGCAGTACTTC
CASSYRGSYEQYF
>TRBJ1-6|17|-|TRBV28|-
TGTGCCAGCAGTTCCCACTCCGTGGGCTCCTATAATTCACCCCTCCACTTT
CASSSHSVGSYNSPLHF
>TRBJ1-4|13|-|TRBV6-7|-
TGTGCCAGCAGTTACGAGGGAAATGAAAAACTGTTTTTT
CASSYEGNEKLFF
>TRBJ1-1|14|-|TRBV28|-
TGTGCCAGCAGTTTAACGGGGGCTTTCATGGAAGCTTTCTTT
CASSLTGAFMEAFF
>TRBJ1-5|20|TRBD1|TRBV6-1|-
TGTGCCAGCAGTGAGGCGGGGGGACAGGGGGCAACCATTAGCAATCAGCCCCAGCATTTT
CASSEAGGQGATISNQPQHF
>TRBJ2-1|13|TRBD2|TRBV27|-
TGTGCCAGCAGTCCAGGGACTAGGCATGAGCAGTTCTTC
CASSPGTRHEQFF
>TRBJ2-7|16|TRBD2|TRBV19|once
TGTGCCAGTAGCCGTATAGCGGGAATGGAATCGTACGAGCAGTACTTC
CASSRIAGMESYEQYF
>TRBJ2-1|13|-|TRBV7-9|-
TGTGCCAGCAGCTTAGGTACCTACAATGAGCAGTTCTTC
CASSLGTYNEQFF
>TRBJ2-2|16|TRBD2|TRBV7-6|-
TGTGCCAGCAGCTCTACGATAGCGGGAGCGGGCGGGGAGCTGTTTTTT
CASSSTIAGAGGELFF
>TRBJ2-7|14|-|TRBV13|-
TGTGCCAGCAGCTTAGGTCCCAGCAGCTACGAGCAGTACTTC
CASSLGPSSYEQYF
>TRBJ2-3|14|TRBD2|TRBV29-1|-
TGCAGCGTTGGGTCGCTGGGGGGGACAGATACGCAGTATTTT
CSVGSLGGTDTQYF
>TRBJ1-1|14|TRBD1|TRBV19|-
TGTGCCAGTACGGACAGGGGAGGAAACACTGAAGCTTTCTTT
CASTDRGGNTEAFF
>TRBJ2-7|15|TRBD1|TRBV13|-
TGTGCCAGCAGCTTAAGAGGGGGCGATGGTTGGGAGCAGTACTTC
CASSLRGGDGWEQYF
>TRBJ1-4|16|TRBD1|TRBV27|-
TGTGCCAGCAGTGTGGCCACGGACAGGGTGAATGAAAAACTGTTTTTT
CASSVATDRVNEKLFF
>TRBJ1-5|14|-|TRBV5-5|-
TGTGCCAGCAGCTTCCGGGCTCCCAATCAGCCCCAGCATTTT
CASSFRAPNQPQHF
>TRBJ2-7|14|TRBD2|TRBV7-9|-
TGTGCCAGCAGCCCTAGCGGGAGAGGGTACGAGCAGTACTTC
CASSPSGRGYEQYF
>TRBJ1-3|13|-|TRBV19|-
TGTGCCAGTGGACAGTTCTCTGGAAACACCATATATTTT
CASGQFSGNTIYF
>TRBJ2-7|14|-|TRBV29-1|-
TGCAGCGTTGAAGGACCGGGAAGGGATTACGAGCAGTACTTC
CSVEGPGRDYEQYF
>TRBJ2-2|17|TRBD1|TRBV18|-
TGTGCCAGCTCACCACCTCCGGACAGGGTAAACACCGGGGAGCTGTTTTTT
CASSPPPDRVNTGELFF
>TRBJ1-4|18|-|TRBV27|-
TGTGCCAGCAGTTTAGGGACCGTGGCGGGGCCAACTAATGAAAAACTGTTTTTT
CASSLGTVAGPTNEKLFF
>TRBJ2-3|14|-|TRBV15|once
TGTGCCACCAGCAGTAGGAGCCTGGGAGATACGCAGTATTTT
CATSSRSLGDTQYF
>TRBJ2-6|15|TRBD1|TRBV27|-
TGTGCCAGCAGCCAGGGGGTAGCTGGGGCCAACGTCCTGACTTTC
CASSQGVAGANVLTF
>TRBJ2-5|17|-|TRBV7-3|-
TGTGCCAGCAGCTCACCGACAGGCCCCACGGGCCAAGAGACCCAGTACTTC
CASSSPTGPTGQETQYF
>TRBJ2-2|16|-|TRBV18|few
TGTGCCAGCTCACCGCCAGGGAGGATATCCACCGGGGAGCTGTTTTTT
CASSPPGRISTGELFF
>TRBJ1-2|13|-|TRBV5-1|-
TGCGCCAGCAGCCCGGTCAGGGGAATGGGCTACACCTTC
CASSPVRGMGYTF
>TRBJ2-1|15|-|TRBV9|-
TGTGCCAGCAGCGTAGAAGGCCTTTCCTACAATGAGCAGTTCTTC
CASSVEGLSYNEQFF
>TRBJ2-2|14|-|TRBV2|-
TGTGCCAGCAGGCCGGAGCGAAACACCGGGGAGCTGTTTTTT
CASRPERNTGELFF
>TRBJ2-7|14|-|TRBV7-9|-
TGTGCCAGCAGCTTAAACAGGGAAGCCTACGAGCAGTACTTC
CASSLNREAYEQYF
>TRBJ1-2|13|-|TRBV5-1|-
TGCGCCAGCAACCCGGGGGGCGGCGGAGGCTACACCTTC
CASNPGGGGGYTF
>TRBJ2-3|13|-|TRBV28|-
TGTGCCAGCAGTTTATTTAGAACAGATACGCAGTATTTT
CASSLFRTDTQYF
>TRBJ2-5|13|-|TRBV2|-
TGTGCCAGCAGTGGAGGGGCGCAAGAGACCCAGTACTTC
CASSGGAQETQYF
>TRBJ1-1|14|-|TRBV19|few
TGTGCCAGTAGTGTAGGGGTCATGAACACTGAAGCTTTCTTT
CASSVGVMNTEAFF
>TRBJ2-1|17|TRBD2|TRBV4-2|-
TGTGCCAGCAGCCAAGAACTAGCGGGGGGAAACTACAATGAGCAGTTCTTC
CASSQELAGGNYNEQFF
>TRBJ1-4|15|-|TRBV5-1|-
TGCGCCAGCAGCCGATCCGGTGAATCGCATGAAAAACTGTTTTTT
CASSRSGESHEKLFF
>TRBJ2-5|11|-|TRBV19|-
TGTGCCAGCAGGGGCGGAGAGACCCAGTACTTC
CASRGGETQYF
>TRBJ2-3|12|TRBD2|TRBV6-5|few
TGTGCCACGGGTAGAGGTAGCGGGGCGCAGTATTTT
CATGRGSGAQYF
>TRBJ2-5|16|-|TRBV11-2|-
TGTGCCAGCAGCTCCCTAACCGGGACTCCTCGTGAGACCCAGTACTTC
CASSSLTGTPRETQYF
>TRBJ1-3|14|-|TRBV6-6|-
TGTGCCAGCAGCCTCAGGGGTTCTGGAAACACCATATATTTT
CASSLRGSGNTIYF
>TRBJ2-7|14|TRBD1|TRBV7-6|-
TGTGCCAGCAGCTTAAGTTGGACAGGGTACGAGCAGTACTTC
CASSLSWTGYEQYF
>TRBJ2-1|16|TRBD2|TRBV9|few
TGTGCCAGCAGCGTCTCGACTAGCGCGATCGTCAATGAGCAGTTCTTC
CASSVSTSAIVNEQFF
>TRBJ2-5|15|-|TRBV7-6|-
TGTGCCAGCAGCTTAGAGGCAGGATTGGAAGAGACCCAGTACTTC
CASSLEAGLEETQYF
>TRBJ2-2|15|TRBD2|TRBV10-2|-
TGCGCCAGCAGCACCGGGACTACGAACACCGGGGAGCTGTTTTTT
CASSTGTTNTGELFF
>TRBJ2-5|16|TRBD1|TRBV9|-
TGTGCCAGCAGCCGGGTAGGGGGCGTTGGCCAAGAGACCCAGTACTTC
CASSRVGGVGQETQYF
>TRBJ1-5|16|-|TRBV28|-
TGTGCCAGCAGTCCTCTTCAATCGAGGGGCAATCAGCCCCAGCATTTT
CASSPLQSRGNQPQHF
>TRBJ2-5|15|-|TRBV11-2|-
TGTGCCAGCAGCTTTATCTTTGTGAGCCAAGAGACCCAGTACTTC
CASSFIFVSQETQYF